This paragraph reports one TCR beta chain. Its antigen remains undetermined. Per-nucleotide qualities are absent, and no much larger clonotype sits a single base away. This sample is part of a study of T cell changes during pregnancy in multiple sclerosis (dated by TCRdb to between 2018 and 2020). With regard to the full study: In women with multiple sclerosis, the researchers looked at how the T cell repertoire shifted as pregnancy progressed.

Libraries were built with the immunoSEQ multiplex PCR assay. Held by TCRdb, this immuneACCESS table contains in-frame sequences only and omits some clones. Under half of the omission traces to an unresolved V gene where checked; the cause of the rest is unknown. Recorded for this sample are 45,000 or so clones; around nine tenths of them occurred a single time. The top ten clones comprise around 2% of the sample. The clonotype comes from a female donor with multiple sclerosis, enrolled in a pregnancy study. Sequences were derived from peripheral blood, sampled in the first trimester of pregnancy.

The sequenced DNA: TGCAGCGTTGTGATGGCAGTCGACGAGCAGTACTTC. This sequence encodes CSVVMAVDEQYF. The chain uses TRBV29-1 and TRBJ2-7; the D gene is not confidently resolved. The CDR3 holds 12 amino acids from the cysteine to the phenylalanine. CDR3 DNA only is kept here, 36 bases in frame from base 1. Looking up the germline V gene yields CDR1 SQVTM and CDR2 ANQGSEA. The junction shows trimming of 4 bases on V and 5 bases on J, plus 12 bases between the germline ends.